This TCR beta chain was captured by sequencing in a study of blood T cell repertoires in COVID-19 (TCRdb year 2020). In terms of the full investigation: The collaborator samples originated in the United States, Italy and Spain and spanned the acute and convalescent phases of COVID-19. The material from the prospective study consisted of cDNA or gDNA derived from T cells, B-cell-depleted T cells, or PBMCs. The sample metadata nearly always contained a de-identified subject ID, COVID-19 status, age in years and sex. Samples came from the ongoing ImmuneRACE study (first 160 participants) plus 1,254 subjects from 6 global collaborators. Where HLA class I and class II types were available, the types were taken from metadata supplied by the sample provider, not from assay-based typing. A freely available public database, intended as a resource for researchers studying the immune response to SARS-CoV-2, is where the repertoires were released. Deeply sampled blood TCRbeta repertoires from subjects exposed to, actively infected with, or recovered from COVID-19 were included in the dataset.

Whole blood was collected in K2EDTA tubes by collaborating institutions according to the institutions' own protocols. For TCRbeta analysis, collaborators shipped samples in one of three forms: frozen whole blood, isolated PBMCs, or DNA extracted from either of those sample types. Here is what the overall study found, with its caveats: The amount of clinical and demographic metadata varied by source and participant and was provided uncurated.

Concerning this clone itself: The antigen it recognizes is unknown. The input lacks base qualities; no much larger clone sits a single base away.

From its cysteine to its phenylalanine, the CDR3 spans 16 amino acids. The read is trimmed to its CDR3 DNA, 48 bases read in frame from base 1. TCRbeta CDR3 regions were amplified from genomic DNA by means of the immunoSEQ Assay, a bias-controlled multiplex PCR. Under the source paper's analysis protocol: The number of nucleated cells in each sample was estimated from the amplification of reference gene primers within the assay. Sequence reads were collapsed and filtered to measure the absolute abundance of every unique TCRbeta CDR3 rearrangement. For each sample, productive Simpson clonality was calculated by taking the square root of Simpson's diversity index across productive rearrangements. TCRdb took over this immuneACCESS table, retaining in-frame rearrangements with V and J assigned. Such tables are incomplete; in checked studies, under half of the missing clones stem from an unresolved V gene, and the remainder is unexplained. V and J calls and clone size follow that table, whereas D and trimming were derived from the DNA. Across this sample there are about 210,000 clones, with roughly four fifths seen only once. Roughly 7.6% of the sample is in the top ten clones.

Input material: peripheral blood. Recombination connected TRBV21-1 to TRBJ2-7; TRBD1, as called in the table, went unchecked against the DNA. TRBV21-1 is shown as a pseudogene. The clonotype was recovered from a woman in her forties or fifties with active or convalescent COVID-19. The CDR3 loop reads CASPEQVTGLGYEQYF. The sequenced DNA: TGTGCCAGCCCAGAGCAGGTCACAGGGCTTGGATACGAGCAGTACTTC.